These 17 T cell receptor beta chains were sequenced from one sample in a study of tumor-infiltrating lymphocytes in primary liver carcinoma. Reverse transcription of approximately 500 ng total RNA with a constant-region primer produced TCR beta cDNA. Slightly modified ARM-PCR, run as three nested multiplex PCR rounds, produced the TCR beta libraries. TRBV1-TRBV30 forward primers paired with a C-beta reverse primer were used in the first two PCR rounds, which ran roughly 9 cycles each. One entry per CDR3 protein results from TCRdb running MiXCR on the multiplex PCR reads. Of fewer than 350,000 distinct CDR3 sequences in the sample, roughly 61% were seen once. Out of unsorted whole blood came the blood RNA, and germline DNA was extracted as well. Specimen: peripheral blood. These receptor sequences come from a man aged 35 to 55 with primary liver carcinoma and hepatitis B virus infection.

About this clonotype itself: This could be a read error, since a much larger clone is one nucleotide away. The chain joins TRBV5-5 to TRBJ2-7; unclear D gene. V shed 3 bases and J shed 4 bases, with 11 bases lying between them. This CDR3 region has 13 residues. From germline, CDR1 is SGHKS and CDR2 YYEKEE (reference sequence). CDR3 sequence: CASSSLTWYEQYF. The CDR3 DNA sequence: TGTGCCAGCAGCTCTCTGACATGGTACGAGCAGTACTTC.

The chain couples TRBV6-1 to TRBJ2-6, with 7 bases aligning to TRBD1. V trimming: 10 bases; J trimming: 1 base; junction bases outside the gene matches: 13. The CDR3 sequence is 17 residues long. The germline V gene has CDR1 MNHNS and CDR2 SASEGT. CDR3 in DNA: TGTGCCAACACCGACGGGACAGATTATTCTGGGGCCAACGTCCTGACTTTC. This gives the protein CANTDGTDYSGANVLTF.

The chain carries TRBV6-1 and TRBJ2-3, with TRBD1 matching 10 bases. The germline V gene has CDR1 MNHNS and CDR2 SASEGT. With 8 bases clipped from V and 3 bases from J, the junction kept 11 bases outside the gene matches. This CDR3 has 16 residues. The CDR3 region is CASGRQGAVVTDTQYF. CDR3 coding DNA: TGTGCCAGCGGAAGACAGGGGGCGGTGGTAACAGATACGCAGTATTTT.

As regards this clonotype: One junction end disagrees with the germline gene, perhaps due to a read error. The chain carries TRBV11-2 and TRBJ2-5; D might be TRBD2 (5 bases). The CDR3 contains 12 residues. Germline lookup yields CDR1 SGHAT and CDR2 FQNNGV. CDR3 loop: CASGLDVEARYF. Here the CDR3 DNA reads TGTGCCAGCGGCTTAGATGTGGAGGCCCGGTACTTC. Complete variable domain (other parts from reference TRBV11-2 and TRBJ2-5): EAGVAQSPRYKIIEKRQSVAFWCNPISGHATLYWYQQILGQGPKLLIQFQNNGVVDDSQLPKDRFSAERLKGVDSTLKIQPAKLEDSAVYLCASGLDVEARYFGPGTRLLVL.

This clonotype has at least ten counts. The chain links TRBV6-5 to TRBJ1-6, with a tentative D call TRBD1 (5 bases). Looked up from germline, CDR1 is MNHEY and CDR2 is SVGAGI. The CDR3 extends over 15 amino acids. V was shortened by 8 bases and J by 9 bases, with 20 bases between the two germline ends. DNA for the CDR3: TGTGCCAGCGGAAGGGACGGACGGGCCGGTTCACCCCTCCACTTT. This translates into CASGRDGRAGSPLHF.

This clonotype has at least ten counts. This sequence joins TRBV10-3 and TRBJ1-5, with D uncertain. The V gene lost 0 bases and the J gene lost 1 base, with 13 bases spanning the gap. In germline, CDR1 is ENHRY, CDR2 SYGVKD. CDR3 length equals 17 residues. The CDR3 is CAISESVHLGSNQPQHF. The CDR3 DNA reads TGTGCCATCAGTGAGTCGGTACACCTCGGCAGCAATCAGCCCCAGCATTTT.

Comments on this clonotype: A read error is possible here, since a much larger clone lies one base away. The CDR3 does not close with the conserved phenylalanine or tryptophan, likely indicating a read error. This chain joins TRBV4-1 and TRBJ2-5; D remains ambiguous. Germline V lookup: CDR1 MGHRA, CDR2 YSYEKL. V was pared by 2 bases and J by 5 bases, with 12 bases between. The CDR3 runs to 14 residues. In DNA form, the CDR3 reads TGCGCCAGCAGCCAACAGACTGCCTTGGAGACCCAGTACTTA. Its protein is CASSQQTALETQYL.

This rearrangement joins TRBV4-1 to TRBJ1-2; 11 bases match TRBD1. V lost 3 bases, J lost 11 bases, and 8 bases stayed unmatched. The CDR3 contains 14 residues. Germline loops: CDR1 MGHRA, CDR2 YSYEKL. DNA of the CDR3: TGCGCCAGCAGCCAGAGGGACAGGGGGGGAGGTTACACCTTC. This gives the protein CASSQRDRGGGYTF.

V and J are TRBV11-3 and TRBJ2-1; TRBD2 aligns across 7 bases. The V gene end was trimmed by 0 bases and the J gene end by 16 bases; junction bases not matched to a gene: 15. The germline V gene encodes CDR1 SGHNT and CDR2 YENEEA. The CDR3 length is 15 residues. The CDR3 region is CASSLDAGEENGHFF. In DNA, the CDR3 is TGTGCCAGCAGCTTAGATGCGGGGGAGGAAAATGGGCACTTCTTC. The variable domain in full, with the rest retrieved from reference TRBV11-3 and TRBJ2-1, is EAGVVQSPRYKIIEKKQPVAFWCNPISGHNTLYWYLQNLGQGPELLIRYENEEAVDDSQLPKDRFSAERLKGVDSTLKIQPAELGDSAVYLCASSLDAGEENGHFFGPGTRLTVL.

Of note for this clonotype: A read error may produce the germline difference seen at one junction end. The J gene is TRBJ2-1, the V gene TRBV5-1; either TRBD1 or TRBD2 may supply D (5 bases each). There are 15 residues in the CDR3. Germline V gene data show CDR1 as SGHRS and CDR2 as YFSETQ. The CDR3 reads CANSLKLGVRNEQFF. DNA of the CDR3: TGCGCCAACAGCTTGAAACTAGGGGTGCGCAATGAGCAGTTCTTC.

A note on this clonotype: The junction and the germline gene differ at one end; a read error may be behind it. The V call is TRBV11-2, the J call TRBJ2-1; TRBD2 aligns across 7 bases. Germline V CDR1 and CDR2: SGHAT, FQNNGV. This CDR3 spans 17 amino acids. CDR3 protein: CASSLAPLGLLYNEQFF. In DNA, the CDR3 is TGTGCCAGCAGCTTAGCCCCCCTGGGACTACTTTACAATGAACAGTTCTTC.

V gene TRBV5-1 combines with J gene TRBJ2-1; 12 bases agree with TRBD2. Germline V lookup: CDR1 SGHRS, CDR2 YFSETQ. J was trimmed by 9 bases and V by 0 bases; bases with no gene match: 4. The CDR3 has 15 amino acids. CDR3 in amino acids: CASSLAASGRGEQFF. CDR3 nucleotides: TGCGCCAGCAGCTTGGCGGCTAGCGGGAGGGGTGAGCAGTTCTTC.

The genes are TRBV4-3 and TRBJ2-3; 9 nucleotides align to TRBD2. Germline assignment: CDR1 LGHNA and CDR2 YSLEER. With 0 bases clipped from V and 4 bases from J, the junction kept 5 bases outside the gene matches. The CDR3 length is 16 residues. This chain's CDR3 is CASSQDRASGADTQYF. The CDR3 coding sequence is TGCGCCAGCAGCCAAGATCGGGCTAGCGGGGCAGATACGCAGTATTTT.

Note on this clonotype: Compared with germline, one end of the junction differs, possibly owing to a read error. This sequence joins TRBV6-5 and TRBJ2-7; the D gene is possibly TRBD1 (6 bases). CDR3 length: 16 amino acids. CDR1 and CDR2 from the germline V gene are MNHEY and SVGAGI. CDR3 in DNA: TGTGCCAGCCAAAGGTACCGGGACACCACACTTTACGAGCAATACTTC. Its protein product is CASQRYRDTTLYEQYF.

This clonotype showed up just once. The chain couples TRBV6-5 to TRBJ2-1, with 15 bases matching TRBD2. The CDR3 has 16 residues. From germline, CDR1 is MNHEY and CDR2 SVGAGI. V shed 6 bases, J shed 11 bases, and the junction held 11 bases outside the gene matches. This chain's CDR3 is CASSRGGLAGGDQQFF. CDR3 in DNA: TGTGCCAGCAGCCGGGGCGGACTAGCGGGAGGGGATCAGCAGTTCTTC.

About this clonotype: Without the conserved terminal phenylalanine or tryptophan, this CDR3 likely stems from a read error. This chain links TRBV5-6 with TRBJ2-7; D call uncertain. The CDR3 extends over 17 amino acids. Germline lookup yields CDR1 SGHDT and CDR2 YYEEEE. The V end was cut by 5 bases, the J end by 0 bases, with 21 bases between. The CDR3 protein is CASSSLLSPGSSYEQYI. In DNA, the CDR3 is TGTGCCAGCAGTTCCTTACTGAGTCCGGGTAGCTCCTACGAGCAGTACATC.

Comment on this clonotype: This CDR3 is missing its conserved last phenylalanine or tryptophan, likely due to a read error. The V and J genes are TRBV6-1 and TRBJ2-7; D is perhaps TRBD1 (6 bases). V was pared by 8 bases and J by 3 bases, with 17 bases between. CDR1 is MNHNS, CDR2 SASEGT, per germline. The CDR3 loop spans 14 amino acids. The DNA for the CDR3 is TGTGCCAGCCTCACCCGGGACATGGGCTACGAGCAGTACCTC. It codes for CASLTRDMGYEQYL.